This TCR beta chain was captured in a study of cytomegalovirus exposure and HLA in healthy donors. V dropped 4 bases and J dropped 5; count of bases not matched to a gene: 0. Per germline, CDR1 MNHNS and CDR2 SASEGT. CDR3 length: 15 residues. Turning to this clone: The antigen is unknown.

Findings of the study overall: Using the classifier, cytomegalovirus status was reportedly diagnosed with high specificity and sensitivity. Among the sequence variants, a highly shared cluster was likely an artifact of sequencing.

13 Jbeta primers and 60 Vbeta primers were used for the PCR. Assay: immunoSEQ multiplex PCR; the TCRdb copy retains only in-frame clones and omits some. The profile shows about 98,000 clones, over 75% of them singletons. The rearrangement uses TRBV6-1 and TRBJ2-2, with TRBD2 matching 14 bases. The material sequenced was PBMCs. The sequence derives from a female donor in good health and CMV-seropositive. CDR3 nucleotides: TGTGCCAGCAGTGGACTAGCGGGGGGGACCGGGGAGCTGTTTTTT. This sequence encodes CASSGLAGGTGELFF.